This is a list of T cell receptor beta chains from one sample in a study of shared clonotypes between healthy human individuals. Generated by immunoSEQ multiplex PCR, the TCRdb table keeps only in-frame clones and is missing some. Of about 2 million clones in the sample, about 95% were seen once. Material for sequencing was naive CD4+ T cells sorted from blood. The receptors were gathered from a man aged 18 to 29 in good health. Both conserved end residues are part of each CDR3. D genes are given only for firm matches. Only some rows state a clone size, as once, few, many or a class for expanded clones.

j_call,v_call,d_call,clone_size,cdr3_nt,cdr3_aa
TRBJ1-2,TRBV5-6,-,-,TGTGCCAGCAGCTACCCGACGCAGGGACTTGGCTACACCTTC,CASSYPTQGLGYTF
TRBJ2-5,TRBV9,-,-,TGTGCCAGCAGCACCGGGACCTTCCAAGAGACCCAGTACTTC,CASSTGTFQETQYF
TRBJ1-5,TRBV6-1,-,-,TGTGCCAGCAGTGCAGGGGCTGGGGAGCCCCAGCATTTT,CASSAGAGEPQHF
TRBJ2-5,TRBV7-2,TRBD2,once,TGTGCCAGCAGCCTGGGGGGACTAGCGGGAGTAGAGACCCAGTACTTC,CASSLGGLAGVETQYF
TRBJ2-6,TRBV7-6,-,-,TGTGCCAGCAGCTTACAGGCCGGGGCCAACGTCCTGACTTTC,CASSLQAGANVLTF
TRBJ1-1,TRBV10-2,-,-,TGCGCCAGCAGTGAGTTGGACGGAGAAGCTTTCTTT,CASSELDGEAFF
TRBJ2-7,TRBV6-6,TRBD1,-,TGTGCCAGCAGGCCTCCGGGACAGGGGGCTAGCTACGAGCAGTACTTC,CASRPPGQGASYEQYF
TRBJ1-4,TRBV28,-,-,TGTGCCAGCAGTTTTGGGAGGGCCCGATTTGGCGAAAAACTGTTTTTT,CASSFGRARFGEKLFF
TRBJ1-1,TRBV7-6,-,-,TGTGCCAGCAGCTTAATAGGGGGTGACACTGAAGCTTTCTTT,CASSLIGGDTEAFF
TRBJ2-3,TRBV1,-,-,TGCACCAGCAGCCATCGTGGTGGCGGGGGCCCCCCAAAAGATACGCAGTATTTT,CTSSHRGGGGPPKDTQYF
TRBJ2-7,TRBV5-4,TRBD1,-,TGTGCCAGCAGCCCAACTACAGGACAGGCCTCCTACGAGCAGTACTTC,CASSPTTGQASYEQYF
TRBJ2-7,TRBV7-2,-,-,TGTGCCAGCAGCTTCGGGACAACCTACGAGCAGTACTTC,CASSFGTTYEQYF
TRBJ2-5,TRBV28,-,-,TGTGCCAGCAGTCAGGGGCAAGAGACCCAGTACTTC,CASSQGQETQYF
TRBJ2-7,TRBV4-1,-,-,TGCGCCAGCAGCCAAGGGGGCAGTAAGGGCTCCTACGAGCAGTACTTC,CASSQGGSKGSYEQYF
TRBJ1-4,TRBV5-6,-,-,TGTGCCAGCAGCTTAGGCAGGTTTAATGAAAAACTGTTTTTT,CASSLGRFNEKLFF
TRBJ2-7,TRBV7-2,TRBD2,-,TGTGCCAGCAGCTTGCTAGCGGGCTGGTCCAGAACTTCCTACGAGCAGTACTTC,CASSLLAGWSRTSYEQYF
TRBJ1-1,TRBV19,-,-,TGTGCCAGTAGTATCCGTGAGGGGGGTACTGAAGCTTTCTTT,CASSIREGGTEAFF
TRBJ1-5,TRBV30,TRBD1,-,TGTGCCTGGAGTGTAAAGGCCAGGGGGAAGCCCCAGCATTTT,CAWSVKARGKPQHF
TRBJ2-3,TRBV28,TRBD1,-,TGTGCCAGCAGATCGACAGGGGTACAGTATTTT,CASRSTGVQYF
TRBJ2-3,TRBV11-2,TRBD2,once,TGTGCCAGCAGCTTAGTAGCGGGAGACTCCACAGATACGCAGTATTTT,CASSLVAGDSTDTQYF
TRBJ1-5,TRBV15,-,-,TGTGCCACCAGCAGAGATGCAGGGATGGGCGATCAGCCCCAGCATTTT,CATSRDAGMGDQPQHF
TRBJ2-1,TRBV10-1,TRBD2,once,TGCGCCAGACGTGAACTCCAGCGCGGGAGCGGGGGGACCTACAATGAGCAGTTCTTC,CARRELQRGSGGTYNEQFF
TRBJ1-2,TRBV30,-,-,TGTGCCTGGAGTGTACCAGGGCATGGCTACACCTTC,CAWSVPGHGYTF
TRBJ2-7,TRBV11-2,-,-,TGTGCCAGCAGCTCCCTCCAAAGGACCTACGAGCAGTACTTC,CASSSLQRTYEQYF
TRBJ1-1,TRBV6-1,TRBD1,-,TGTGCCAGCACGAGGGAGGGGGCTCTGACTGAAGCTTTCTTT,CASTREGALTEAFF
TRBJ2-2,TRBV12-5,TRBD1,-,TGTGCTAGTGGTTCGGGACAGGGGAACACCGGGGAGCTGTTTTTT,CASGSGQGNTGELFF
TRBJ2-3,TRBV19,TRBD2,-,TGTGCCAGTAGTGATCGGACTAGCGGGAGTGATACGCAGTATTTT,CASSDRTSGSDTQYF
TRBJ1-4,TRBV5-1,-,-,TGCGCCAGCAGCTTGGGCCAGGGGAATGAAAAACTGTTTTTT,CASSLGQGNEKLFF
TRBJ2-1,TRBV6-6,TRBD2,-,TGTGCCAGCAGTGCTCCTAGCGGAGTCTACAATGAGCAGTTCTTC,CASSAPSGVYNEQFF
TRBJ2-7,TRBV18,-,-,TGTGCCAGCTCCCCCCCAGGCTCCTACGAGCAGTACTTC,CASSPPGSYEQYF
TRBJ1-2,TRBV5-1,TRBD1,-,TGCGCCAGCAGCTCCGGACAGGGCTCGCACTATGGCTACACCTTC,CASSSGQGSHYGYTF
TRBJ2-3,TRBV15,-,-,TGTGCCACCAGCAGAGGAGCTAGCGCCACAGATACGCAGTATTTT,CATSRGASATDTQYF
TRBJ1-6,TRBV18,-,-,TGTGCCAGCTCACCACCGTCCATCAGAGTCAATTCACCCCTCCACTTT,CASSPPSIRVNSPLHF
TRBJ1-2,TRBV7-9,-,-,TGTGCCAGCAGCTTAGATTCGGGTGGCTACACCTTC,CASSLDSGGYTF
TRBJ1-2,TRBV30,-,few,TGTGCCTGGAGTCATGGCAGTTCCACGGACGGCTACACCTTC,CAWSHGSSTDGYTF
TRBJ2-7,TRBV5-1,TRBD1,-,TGCGCCAGCAGCTTAACAGGGGCTCCTAGGGACGAGCAGTACTTC,CASSLTGAPRDEQYF
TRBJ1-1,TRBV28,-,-,TGTGCCAGCACTCTCGAGGGAATGAACACTGAAGCTTTCTTT,CASTLEGMNTEAFF
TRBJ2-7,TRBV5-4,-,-,TGTGCCAGCAGCTTGTTCGGTCAGGGGAGAAGCTCCTACGAGCAGTACTTC,CASSLFGQGRSSYEQYF
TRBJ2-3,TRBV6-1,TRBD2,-,TGTGCCAGCAGTGAAGGTCTAGCGGGAGGGACGGGCACAGATACGCAGTATTTT,CASSEGLAGGTGTDTQYF
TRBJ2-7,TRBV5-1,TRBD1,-,TGCGCCAGCAGCACACAGGGGGGTCCCTACGAGCAGTACTTC,CASSTQGGPYEQYF
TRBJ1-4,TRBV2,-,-,TGTGCCAGCAGTGAAGATTGGCAGGGTGGACGACGGGAAAAACTGTTTTTT,CASSEDWQGGRREKLFF
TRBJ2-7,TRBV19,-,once,TGTGCCAGTAGTACTGAGGGAGGCGGGCGAGGAAGCTACGAGCAGTACTTC,CASSTEGGGRGSYEQYF